This T cell receptor beta chain originates from a study of Ad26.COV2.S vaccination and SARS-CoV-2 variants. Turning to the study itself: Enrollment placed the donor in the COV1001 Ad26.COV2.S trial arm.

Study results and limitations: Responses of T cells in total may have been underestimated by the TCR breadth and depth analyses.

TCRdb's table, derived via immunoSEQ multiplex PCR, lists solely in-frame clones and lacks some. This sample carries about 400,000 clones, around four fifths of them seen once, and the ten largest clones take about 7.4%. Treatment in this sample: about 20 received Ad26.COV2.S at low or high dose, single or two shots; 5 received placebo; per-sample allocation not given. The samples date from day 63 after the first vaccine or placebo injection. This Boston cohort included adults aged 18-55 years. An Ad26 vector expressing Wuhan-strain SARS-CoV-2 spike constituted the vaccine. Remarks on this clone: What it binds is unknown.

Per germline, CDR1 SGDLS and CDR2 YYNGEE. The CDR3 has 16 amino acids. With 3 bases removed from V and 5 bases from J, the gap between germline ends came to 20 bases. The chain joins TRBV9 to TRBJ2-5, with D perhaps assigned TRBD1 or TRBD2 (6 bases each). This clonotype was obtained from a person between 18 and 65 years old who received the Ad26.COV2.S COVID-19 vaccine or a placebo. This specimen consisted of peripheral blood, obtained in a trial of Ad26.COV2.S vaccine versus placebo. In DNA, the CDR3 is TGTGCCAGCAGCGCGGGGACTTCCCAGGGGTTTGAGACCCAGTACTTC. It is translated as CASSAGTSQGFETQYF.